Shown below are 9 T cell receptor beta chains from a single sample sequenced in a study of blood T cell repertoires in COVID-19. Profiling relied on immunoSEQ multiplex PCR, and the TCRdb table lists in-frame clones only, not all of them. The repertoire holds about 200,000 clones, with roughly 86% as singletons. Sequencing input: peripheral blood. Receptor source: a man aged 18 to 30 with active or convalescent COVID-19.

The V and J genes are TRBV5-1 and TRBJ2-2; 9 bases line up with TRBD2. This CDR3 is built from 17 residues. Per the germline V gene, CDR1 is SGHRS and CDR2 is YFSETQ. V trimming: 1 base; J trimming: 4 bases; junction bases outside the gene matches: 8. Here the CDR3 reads CASSLKIGGGATGELFF. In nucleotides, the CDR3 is TGCGCCAGCAGCTTGAAAATTGGCGGGGGGGCCACCGGGGAGCTGTTTTTT.

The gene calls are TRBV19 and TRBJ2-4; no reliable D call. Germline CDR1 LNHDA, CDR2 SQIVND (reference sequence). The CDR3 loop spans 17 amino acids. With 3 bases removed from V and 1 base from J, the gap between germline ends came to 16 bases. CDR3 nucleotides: TGTGCCAGTAGTATTGGTAACGACATTGGGGCCAAAAACATTCAGTACTTC. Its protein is CASSIGNDIGAKNIQYF.

This CDR3 reads CASSRDRANNQPQHF. CDR3 coding DNA: TGTGCCAGCTCACGGGACAGGGCCAACAATCAGCCCCAGCATTTT. V usage is TRBV18 and J usage is TRBJ1-5; 9 bases match TRBD1. V trimming: 4 bases; J trimming: 3 bases; junction bases outside the gene matches: 4. Germline CDR1 and CDR2: KGHSH and LQKENI. The CDR3 is 15 amino acids.

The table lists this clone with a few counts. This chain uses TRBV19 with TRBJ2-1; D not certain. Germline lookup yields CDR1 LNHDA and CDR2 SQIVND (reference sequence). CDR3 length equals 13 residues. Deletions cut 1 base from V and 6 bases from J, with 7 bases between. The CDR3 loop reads CASSIANSNEQFF. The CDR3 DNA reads TGTGCCAGTAGTATAGCTAACTCCAATGAGCAGTTCTTC.

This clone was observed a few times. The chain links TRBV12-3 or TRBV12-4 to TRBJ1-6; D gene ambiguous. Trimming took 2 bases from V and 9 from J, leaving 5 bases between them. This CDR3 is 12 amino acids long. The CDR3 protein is CASSLTGSPLHF. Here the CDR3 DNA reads TGTGCCAGCAGTTTAACGGGTTCACCCCTCCACTTT.

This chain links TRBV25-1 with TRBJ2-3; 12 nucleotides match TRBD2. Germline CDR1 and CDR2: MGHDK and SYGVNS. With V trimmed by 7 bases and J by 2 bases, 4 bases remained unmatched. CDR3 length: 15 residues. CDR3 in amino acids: CASTGLAGPTDTQYF. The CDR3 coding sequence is TGTGCCAGCACCGGACTAGCGGGACCCACAGATACGCAGTATTTT. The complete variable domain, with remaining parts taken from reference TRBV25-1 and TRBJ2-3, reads EADIYQTPRYLVIGTGKKITLECSQTMGHDKMYWYQQDPGMELHLIHYSYGVNSTEKGDLSSESTVSRIRTEHFPLTLESARPSHTSQYLCASTGLAGPTDTQYFGPGTRLTVL.

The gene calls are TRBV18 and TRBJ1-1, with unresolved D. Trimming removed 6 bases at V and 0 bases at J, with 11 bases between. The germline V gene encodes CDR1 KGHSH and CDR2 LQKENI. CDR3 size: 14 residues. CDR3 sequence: CASSRRDLNTEAFF. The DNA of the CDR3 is TGTGCCAGCTCCCGAAGAGATTTGAACACTGAAGCTTTCTTT.

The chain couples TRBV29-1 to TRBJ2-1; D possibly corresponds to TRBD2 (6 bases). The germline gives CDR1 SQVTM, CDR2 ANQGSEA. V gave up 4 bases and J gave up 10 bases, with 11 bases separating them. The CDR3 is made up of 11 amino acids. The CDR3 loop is CSVAPGGEQFF. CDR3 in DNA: TGCAGCGTTGCCCCTGGGGGGGAGCAGTTCTTC.

CDR3 sequence reads: CASSQGPGNYGYTF. CDR3 sequence (DNA): TGTGCCAGCAGCCAAGGTCCAGGGAACTATGGCTACACCTTC. V is TRBV6-5 and J is TRBJ1-2; weak D call: TRBD1 (5 bases). V lost 6 bases, J lost 2 bases, and 13 bases lay in between. The length of the CDR3 is 14 residues. CDR1 MNHEY and CDR2 SVGAGI come from the germline V gene.